The rows below give T cell receptor beta chains drawn from one sample of a study of preoperative IRX-2 immunotherapy in early breast cancer. TCRdb's table, derived via immunoSEQ multiplex PCR, lists solely in-frame clones and lacks some. The table lists about 32,000 clones, roughly 87% of them singletons. The sequenced sample was lymph node tissue, obtained from a patient treated with IRX-2 immunotherapy. These receptors were taken from a human donor with breast cancer. The conserved cysteine and the conserved F or W are not part of the CDR3 here.

j_call | cdr3_length | v_call | cdr3_aa
TRBJ1-3 | 11 | TRBV19 | ATTDRARNTIY
TRBJ1-4 | 16 | TRBV18 | ASSPWGQGTPGIEKLF
TRBJ1-1 | 12 | TRBV14 | ASSQGLGRGRAF
TRBJ2-7 | 15 | TRBV18 | ASSPPTSGTRGDEQY
TRBJ1-2 | 11 | TRBV27 | ANLPKGGYGYT
TRBJ2-3 | 14 | TRBV11-3 | ASSLGGGGGIDTQY
TRBJ1-1 | 10 | TRBV10-3 | AITRRGTEAF
TRBJ2-7 | 13 | TRBV14 | ASSQAQGAGGSQY
TRBJ2-1 | 13 | TRBV29-1 | SVDHGVSGSNEQF
TRBJ1-5 | 11 | TRBV30 | AWSMGYQQPQH
TRBJ2-3 | 15 | TRBV18 | ASSPISSGGSTDTQY
TRBJ2-2 | 14 | TRBV12-5 | ASGKHREGYTGELF
TRBJ1-2 | 14 | TRBV23-1 | ASSPGQLGFFYGYT
TRBJ1-4 | 13 | TRBV1 | ASSQRGLTNEKLF
TRBJ1-6 | 13 | TRBV1 | ASSQAGTGSSPLH
TRBJ2-3 | 11 | TRBV6-8 | ASNGRRADTQY
TRBJ1-2 | 10 | TRBV18 | ASSLDAYGYT
TRBJ2-5 | 13 | TRBV27 | ASSRGTGILKTQY
TRBJ2-7 | 12 | TRBV2 | ASNRDRVNYEQY
TRBJ2-2 | 11 | TRBV25-1 | ASSELGTGELF
TRBJ1-5 | 10 | TRBV19 | ASSISNQPQH
TRBJ2-3 | 13 | TRBV6-8 | ASSDPGTYTDTQY
TRBJ2-1 | 13 | TRBV28 | ASSTDRGAYNEQF
TRBJ2-7 | 17 | TRBV6-4 | ASSAAVPARGGNLNEQY
TRBJ2-7 | 11 | TRBV18 | ASSPPGTYEQY
TRBJ2-6 | 11 | TRBV19 | ASSARGANVLT
TRBJ2-3 | 11 | TRBV23-1 | ASRQGCTDTQY
TRBJ2-7 | 15 | TRBV15 | ATSRSRDSLSSYEQY
TRBJ2-7 | 11 | TRBV19 | ASSIGTSYEQY
TRBJ1-2 | 16 | TRBV19 | ASSIPMKGGSANYGYT
TRBJ2-7 | 13 | TRBV19 | ASSIGRGAIPEQY
TRBJ2-7 | 12 | TRBV6-8 | ASSLSGVSYEQY
TRBJ2-7 | 10 | TRBV10-2 | ASSISPYKQY
TRBJ1-2 | 11 | TRBV18 | ASSPETTYGYT
TRBJ1-6 | 13 | TRBV15 | ATSRVRHSDSPLH
TRBJ2-7 | 11 | TRBV18 | ASSPSESYEQY
TRBJ1-2 | 14 | TRBV6-7 | ASRENPGQGAGGYT
TRBJ2-7 | 14 | TRBV28 | ASSLNALAAYYEQY
TRBJ1-5 | 13 | TRBV7-1 | ASSPWDSQNQPQH
TRBJ2-1 | 11 | TRBV28 | ASCQGRRNEQF
TRBJ1-5 | 13 | TRBV28 | ASSLDRGQIQPQH
TRBJ1-4 | 13 | TRBV28 | ASSLYGPWGIKLF
TRBJ1-1 | 11 | TRBV18 | ASSLHDSTEAF
TRBJ1-1 | 12 | TRBV27 | ASSSRDRNTEAF
TRBJ2-1 | 14 | TRBV7-6 | ARSGTVTMGINEQF
TRBJ2-4 | 13 | TRBV23-1 | ASSRTGESKNIQY
TRBJ2-7 | 11 | TRBV4-1 | ASSPRGGHEQY
TRBJ2-1 | 15 | TRBV7-2 | ASSLADTTADYNEQF
TRBJ1-2 | 11 | TRBV19 | ASSGTGGYGYT
TRBJ2-4 | 12 | TRBV10-3 | AISERTHKNIQY
TRBJ2-6 | 11 | TRBV12-5 | ASGYSGANVLT
TRBJ1-2 | 11 | TRBV30 | AWSVATGYGYT
TRBJ1-5 | 10 | TRBV30 | AWSVVGQPQH
TRBJ1-1 | 11 | TRBV28 | ASSGRGPVHAF
TRBJ2-5 | 12 | TRBV5-1 | ASRSTPGQETQY
TRBJ1-2 | 11 | TRBV6-7 | ASSEYLSYGYT
TRBJ2-1 | 12 | TRBV19 | ASNQGPLHNEQF
TRBJ2-1 | 15 | TRBV6-8 | ASSLQDRGPGYNEQF
TRBJ2-2 | 16 | TRBV18 | ASSPVGGASWDTGELF